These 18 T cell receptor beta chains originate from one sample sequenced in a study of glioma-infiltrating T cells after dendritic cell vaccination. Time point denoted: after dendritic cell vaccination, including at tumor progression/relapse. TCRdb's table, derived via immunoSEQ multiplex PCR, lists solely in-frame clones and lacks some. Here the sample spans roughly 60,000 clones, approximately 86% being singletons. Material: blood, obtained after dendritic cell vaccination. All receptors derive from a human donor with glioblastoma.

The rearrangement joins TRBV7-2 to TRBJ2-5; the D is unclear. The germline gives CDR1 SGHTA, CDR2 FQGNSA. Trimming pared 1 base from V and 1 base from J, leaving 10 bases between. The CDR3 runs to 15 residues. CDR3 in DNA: TGTGCCAGCAGCTTAGTTGGGCCGAGCCAAGAGACCCAGTACTTC. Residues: CASSLVGPSQETQYF.

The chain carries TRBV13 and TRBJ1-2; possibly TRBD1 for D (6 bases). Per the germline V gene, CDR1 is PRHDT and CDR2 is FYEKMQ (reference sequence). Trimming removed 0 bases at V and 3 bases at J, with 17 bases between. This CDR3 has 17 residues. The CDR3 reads CASSLGRRGWMDYGYTF. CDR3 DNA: TGTGCCAGCAGCTTAGGGCGCAGGGGATGGATGGACTATGGCTACACCTTC. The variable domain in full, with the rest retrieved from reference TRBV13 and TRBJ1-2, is AAGVIQSPRHLIKEKRETATLKCYPIPRHDTVYWYQQGPGQDPQFLISFYEKMQSDKGSIPDRFSAQQFSDYHSELNMSSLELGDSALYFCASSLGRRGWMDYGYTFGSGTRLTVV.

CDR3 sequence: CASSHRAGPYNEQFF. CDR3 nucleotide sequence: TGTGCCAGCAGCCATCGGGCGGGGCCATACAATGAGCAGTTCTTC. V is TRBV4-2 and J is TRBJ2-1; maybe TRBD2 (6 bases). Trimming left V 3 bases short and J 4 bases short, with 13 bases between. The CDR3 length is 15 residues. Germline values: CDR1 LGHNA, CDR2 YNFKEQ.

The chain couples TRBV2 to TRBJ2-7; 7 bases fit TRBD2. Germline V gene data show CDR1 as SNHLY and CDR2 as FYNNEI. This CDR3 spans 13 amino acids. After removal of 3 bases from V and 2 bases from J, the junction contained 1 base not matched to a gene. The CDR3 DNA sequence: TGTGCCAGCAGTGACGGGGGGACCTACGAGCAGTACTTC. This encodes CASSDGGTYEQYF.

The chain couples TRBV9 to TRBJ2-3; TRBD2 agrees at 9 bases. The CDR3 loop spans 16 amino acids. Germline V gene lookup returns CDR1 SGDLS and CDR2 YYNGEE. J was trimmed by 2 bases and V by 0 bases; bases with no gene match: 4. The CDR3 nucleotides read TGTGCCAGCAGCGTAGCTGCGGGAGGGCCCACAGATACGCAGTATTTT. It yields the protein CASSVAAGGPTDTQYF.

CDR3 amino acids: CASRRDFFPGNTIYF. The DNA of the CDR3 is TGTGCCAGCAGGCGGGATTTTTTTCCTGGAAACACCATATATTTT. This rearrangement joins TRBV6-5 to TRBJ1-3; D call uncertain. The CDR3 spans 15 residues. V was clipped by 6 bases and J by 2 bases, with 14 bases between them. The germline CDR1 and CDR2 sequences are MNHEY and SVGAGI.

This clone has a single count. The chain's CDR3 is CASTLRGRAALTNEKLFF. The CDR3 nucleotides read TGTGCCAGCACCCTTAGGGGCAGGGCAGCCCTAACTAATGAAAAACTGTTTTTT. V gene TRBV6-8 combines with J gene TRBJ1-4; weak D call: TRBD1 (5 bases). Germline CDR1 reads MNHGY; CDR2 reads SAAAGT. The CDR3 is 18 residues long. V was trimmed by 7 bases and J by 1 base, leaving 22 bases between them.

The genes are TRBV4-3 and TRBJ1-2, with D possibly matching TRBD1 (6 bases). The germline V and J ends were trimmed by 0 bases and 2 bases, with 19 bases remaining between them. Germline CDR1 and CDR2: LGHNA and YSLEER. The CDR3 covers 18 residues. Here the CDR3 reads CASSQDSPSAGQNYGYTF. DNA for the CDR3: TGCGCCAGCAGCCAAGATTCTCCCTCAGCGGGACAAAACTATGGCTACACCTTC.

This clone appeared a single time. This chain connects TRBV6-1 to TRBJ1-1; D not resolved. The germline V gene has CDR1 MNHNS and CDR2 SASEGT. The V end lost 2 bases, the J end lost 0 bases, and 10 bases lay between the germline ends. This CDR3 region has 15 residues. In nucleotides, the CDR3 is TGTGCCAGCAGTGAAAGCCGGGTTTTGAACACTGAAGCTTTCTTT. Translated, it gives CASSESRVLNTEAFF.

This CDR3 is CASSAAGTAEETQYF. The CDR3 coding sequence is TGTGCCAGCAGCGCCGCCGGGACAGCTGAAGAGACCCAGTACTTC. The V and J genes are TRBV2 and TRBJ2-5; 7 bases are a match to TRBD1. The CDR3 sequence is 15 residues long. The germline CDR1 and CDR2 sequences are SNHLY and FYNNEI. J gave up 3 bases and V 6 bases, and 10 bases lay outside the gene matches.

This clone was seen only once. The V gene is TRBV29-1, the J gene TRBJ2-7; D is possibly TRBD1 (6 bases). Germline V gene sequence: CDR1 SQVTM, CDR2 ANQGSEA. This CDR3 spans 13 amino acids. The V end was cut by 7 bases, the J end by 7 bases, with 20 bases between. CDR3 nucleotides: TGCAGCGCCGGAAGGGACATTGGAGGAGAGCAGTACTTC. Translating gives CSAGRDIGGEQYF.

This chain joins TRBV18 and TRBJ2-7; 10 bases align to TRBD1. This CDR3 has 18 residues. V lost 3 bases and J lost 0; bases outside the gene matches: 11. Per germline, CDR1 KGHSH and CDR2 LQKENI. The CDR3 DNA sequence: TGTGCCAGCTCACCCTTGGGACAGGGGACCGCCGCCTCCTACGAGCAGTACTTC. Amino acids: CASSPLGQGTAASYEQYF.

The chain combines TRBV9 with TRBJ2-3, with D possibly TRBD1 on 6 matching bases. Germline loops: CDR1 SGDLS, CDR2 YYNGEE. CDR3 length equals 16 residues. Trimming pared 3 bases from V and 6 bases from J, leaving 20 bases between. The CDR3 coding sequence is TGTGCCAGCAGCGCCCGAGACAGGCTACCCGTTGATACGCAGTATTTT. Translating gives CASSARDRLPVDTQYF. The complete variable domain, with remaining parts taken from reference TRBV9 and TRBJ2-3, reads DSGVTQTPKHLITATGQRVTLRCSPRSGDLSVYWYQQSLDQGLQFLIQYYNGEERAKGNILERFSAQQFPDLHSELNLSSLELGDSALYFCASSARDRLPVDTQYFGPGTRLTVL.

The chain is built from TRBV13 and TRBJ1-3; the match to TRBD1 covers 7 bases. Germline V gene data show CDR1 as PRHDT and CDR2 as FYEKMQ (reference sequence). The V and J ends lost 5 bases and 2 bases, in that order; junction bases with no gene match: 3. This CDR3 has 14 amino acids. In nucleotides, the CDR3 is TGTGCCAGCAGCAAAGGGACAGCTGGAAACACCATATATTTT. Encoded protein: CASSKGTAGNTIYF.

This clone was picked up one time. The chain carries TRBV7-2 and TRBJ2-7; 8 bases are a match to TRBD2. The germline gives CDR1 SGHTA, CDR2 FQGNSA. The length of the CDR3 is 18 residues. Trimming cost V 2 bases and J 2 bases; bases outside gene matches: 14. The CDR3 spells CASSLWGLGESGAYEQYF. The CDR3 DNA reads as TGTGCCAGCAGCTTATGGGGACTAGGTGAATCCGGCGCCTACGAGCAGTACTTC.

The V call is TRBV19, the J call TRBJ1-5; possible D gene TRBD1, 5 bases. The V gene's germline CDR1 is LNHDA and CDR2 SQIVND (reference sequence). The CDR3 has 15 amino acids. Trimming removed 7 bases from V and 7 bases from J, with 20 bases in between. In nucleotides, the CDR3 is TGTGCCAGTATAGCGGGGGACCAGGGAGGGCAGCCCCAGCATTTT. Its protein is CASIAGDQGGQPQHF.

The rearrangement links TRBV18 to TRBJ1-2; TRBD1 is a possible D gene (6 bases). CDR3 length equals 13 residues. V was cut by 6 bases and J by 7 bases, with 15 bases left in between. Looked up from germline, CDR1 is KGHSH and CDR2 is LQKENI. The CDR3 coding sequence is TGTGCCAGCTCCCCTGGGTCAGGGGTTGGCTACACCTTC. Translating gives CASSPGSGVGYTF.

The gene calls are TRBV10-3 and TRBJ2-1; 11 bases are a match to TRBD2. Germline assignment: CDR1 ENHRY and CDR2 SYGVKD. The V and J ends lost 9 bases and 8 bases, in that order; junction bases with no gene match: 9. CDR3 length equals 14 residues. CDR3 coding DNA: TGTGCCATGAGGACGGCACTAGCGGGGGATGAGCAGTTCTTC. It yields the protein CAMRTALAGDEQFF.